This T cell receptor (beta chain) comes out of a study of blood T cell repertoires in COVID-19. The authors' processing: The authors estimated nucleated cell counts from reference gene primer amplification. TCRdb keeps only in-frame clones here, not all; method: immunoSEQ multiplex PCR. V and J calls and clone size follow that table, whereas D and trimming were derived from the DNA. The sample holds 250,000 or so clones, 86% seen once. The TCR sequence derives from a man older than 75 with acute or convalescent COVID-19. Sequencing was performed on peripheral blood.

The CDR3 reads CASSAIQGLQPQHF. The CDR3 DNA reads as TGCGCCAGCAGTGCCATACAGGGTCTTCAGCCCCAGCATTTT. This chain connects TRBV10-2 to TRBJ1-5, with D tentatively TRBD1 (6 bases). This CDR3 comprises 14 residues. V was trimmed by 4 bases and J by 6 bases, leaving 13 bases between them. Germline V gene sequence: CDR1 WSHSY, CDR2 SAAADI.